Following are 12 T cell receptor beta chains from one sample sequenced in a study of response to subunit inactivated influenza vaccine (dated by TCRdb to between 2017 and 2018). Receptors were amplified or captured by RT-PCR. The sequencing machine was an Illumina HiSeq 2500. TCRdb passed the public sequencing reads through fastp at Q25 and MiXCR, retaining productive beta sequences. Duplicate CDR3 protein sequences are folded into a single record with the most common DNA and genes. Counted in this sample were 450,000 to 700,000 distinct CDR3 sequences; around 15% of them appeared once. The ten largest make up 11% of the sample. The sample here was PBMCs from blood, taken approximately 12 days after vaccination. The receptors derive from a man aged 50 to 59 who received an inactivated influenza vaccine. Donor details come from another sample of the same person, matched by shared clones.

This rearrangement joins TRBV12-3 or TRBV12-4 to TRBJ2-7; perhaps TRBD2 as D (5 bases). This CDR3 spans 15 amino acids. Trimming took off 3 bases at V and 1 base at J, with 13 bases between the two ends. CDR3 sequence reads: CASSFRDPFSYEQYF. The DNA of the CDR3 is TGTGCCAGCAGTTTTCGGGATCCCTTTTCCTACGAGCAGTACTTC.

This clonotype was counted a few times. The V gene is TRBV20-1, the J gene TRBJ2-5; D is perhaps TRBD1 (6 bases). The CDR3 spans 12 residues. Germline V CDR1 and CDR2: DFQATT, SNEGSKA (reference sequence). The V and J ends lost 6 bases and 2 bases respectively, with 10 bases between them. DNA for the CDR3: TGCAGTGCCGGGGACACTCAAGAGACCCAGTACTTC. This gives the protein CSAGDTQETQYF.

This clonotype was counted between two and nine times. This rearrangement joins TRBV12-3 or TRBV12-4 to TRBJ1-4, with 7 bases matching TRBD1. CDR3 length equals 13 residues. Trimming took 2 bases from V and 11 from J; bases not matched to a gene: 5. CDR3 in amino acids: CASSLTQGGKLFF. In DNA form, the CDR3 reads TGTGCCAGCAGTTTAACCCAAGGGGGCAAACTGTTTTTT.

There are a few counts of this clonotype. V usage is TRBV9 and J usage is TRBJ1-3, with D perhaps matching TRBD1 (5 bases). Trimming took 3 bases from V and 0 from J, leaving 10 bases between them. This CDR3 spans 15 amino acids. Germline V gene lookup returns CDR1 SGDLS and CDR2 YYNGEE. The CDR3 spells CASSAGRSSGNTIYF. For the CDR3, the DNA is TGTGCCAGCAGCGCGGGACGGAGCTCTGGAAACACCATATATTTT.

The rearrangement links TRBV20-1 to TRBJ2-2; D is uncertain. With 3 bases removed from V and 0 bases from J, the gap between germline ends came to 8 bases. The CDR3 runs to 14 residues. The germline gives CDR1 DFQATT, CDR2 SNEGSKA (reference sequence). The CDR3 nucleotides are TGCAGTGCTAGCGAGGCACCGAACACCGGGGAGCTGTTTTTT. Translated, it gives CSASEAPNTGELFF.

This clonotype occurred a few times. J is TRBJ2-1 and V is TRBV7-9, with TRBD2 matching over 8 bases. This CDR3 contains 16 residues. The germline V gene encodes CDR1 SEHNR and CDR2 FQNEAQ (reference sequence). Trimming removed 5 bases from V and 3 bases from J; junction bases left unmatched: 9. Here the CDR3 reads CASSGGSGLVYNEQFF. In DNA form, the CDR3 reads TGTGCCAGCAGCGGGGGGTCGGGACTAGTCTACAATGAGCAGTTCTTC.

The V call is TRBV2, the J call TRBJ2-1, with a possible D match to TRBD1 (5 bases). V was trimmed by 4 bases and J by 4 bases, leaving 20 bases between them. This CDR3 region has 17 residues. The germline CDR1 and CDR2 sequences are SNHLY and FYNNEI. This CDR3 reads CASSACKTGSRYNEQFF. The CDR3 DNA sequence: TGTGCCAGCAGTGCGTGTAAAACAGGAAGTCGTTACAATGAGCAGTTCTTC.

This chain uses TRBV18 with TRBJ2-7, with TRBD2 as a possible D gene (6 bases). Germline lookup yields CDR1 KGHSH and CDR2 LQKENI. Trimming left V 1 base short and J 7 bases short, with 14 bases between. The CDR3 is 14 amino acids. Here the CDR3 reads CASSPQGGLGEQYF. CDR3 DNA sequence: TGTGCCAGCTCACCACAGGGAGGCCTGGGGGAGCAGTACTTC.

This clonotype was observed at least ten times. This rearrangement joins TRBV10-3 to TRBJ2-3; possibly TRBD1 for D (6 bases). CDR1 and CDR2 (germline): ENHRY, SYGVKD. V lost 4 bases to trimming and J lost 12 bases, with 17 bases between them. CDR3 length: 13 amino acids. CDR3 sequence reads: CAISADSSSAQYF. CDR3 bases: TGTGCCATCAGTGCGGACAGTTCCTCTGCCCAGTATTTT.

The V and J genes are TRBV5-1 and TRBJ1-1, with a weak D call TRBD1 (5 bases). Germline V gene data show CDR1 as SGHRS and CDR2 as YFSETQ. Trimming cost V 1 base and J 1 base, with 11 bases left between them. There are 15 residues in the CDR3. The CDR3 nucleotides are TGCGCCAGCAGCTTGAGTCAGGGAACGAACACTGAAGCTTTCTTT. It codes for CASSLSQGTNTEAFF.

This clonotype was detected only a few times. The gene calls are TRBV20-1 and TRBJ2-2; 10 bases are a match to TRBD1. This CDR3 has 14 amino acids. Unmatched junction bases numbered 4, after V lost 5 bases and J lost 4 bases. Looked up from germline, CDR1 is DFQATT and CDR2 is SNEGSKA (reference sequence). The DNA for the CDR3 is TGCAGTGCTCCGGACAGGGGGTTCACCGGGGAGCTGTTTTTT. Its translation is CSAPDRGFTGELFF.

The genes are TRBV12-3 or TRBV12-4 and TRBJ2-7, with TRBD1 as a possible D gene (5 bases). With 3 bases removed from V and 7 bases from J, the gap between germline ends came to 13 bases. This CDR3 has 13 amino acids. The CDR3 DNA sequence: TGTGCCAGCAGTTTTGGACATGAAAAAGAGCAGTACTTC. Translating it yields CASSFGHEKEQYF.